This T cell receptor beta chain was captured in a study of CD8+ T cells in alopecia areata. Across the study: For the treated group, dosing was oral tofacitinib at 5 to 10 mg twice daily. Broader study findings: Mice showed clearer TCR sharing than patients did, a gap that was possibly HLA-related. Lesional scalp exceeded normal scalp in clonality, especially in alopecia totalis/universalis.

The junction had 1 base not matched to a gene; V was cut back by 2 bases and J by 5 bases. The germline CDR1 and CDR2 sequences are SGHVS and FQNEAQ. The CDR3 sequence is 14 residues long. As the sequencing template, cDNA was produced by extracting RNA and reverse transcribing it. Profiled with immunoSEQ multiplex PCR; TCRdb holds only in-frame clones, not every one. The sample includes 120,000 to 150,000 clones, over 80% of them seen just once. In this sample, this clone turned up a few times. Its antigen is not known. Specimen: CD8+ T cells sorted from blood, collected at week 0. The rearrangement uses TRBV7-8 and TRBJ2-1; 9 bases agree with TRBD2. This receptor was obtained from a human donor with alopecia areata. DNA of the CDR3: TGTGCCAGCAGCTTATTAGCGGGGGACAATGAGCAGTTCTTC. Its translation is CASSLLAGDNEQFF.